Listed here is a single TCR beta chain. Antigen unknown. The data were taken from a study of early T cells in non-severe SARS-CoV-2 infection. In the study overall: Investigators sequenced bulk RNA drawn from unsorted whole blood, and chains remained unpaired. Study-level results: The VDJdb matching leaned toward anti-spike CD8 responses and overlooked private and CD4 specificities.

Individual cDNA molecules were tagged with unique molecular identifiers. TCRdb re-analysed the 5' RACE reads in MiXCR, keeping a single row per CDR3 protein. Among around 77,000 distinct CDR3 sequences listed, more than 14% were seen once. The CDR3 loop spans 13 amino acids. J gave up 6 bases and V 11 bases, and 5 bases lay outside the gene matches. Germline V gives CDR1 WNHNN, CDR2 SYGVQD (reference sequence). Source: whole blood, taken at baseline. The V call is TRBV10-1, the J call TRBJ2-1; TRBD2 agrees at 12 bases. The clonotype was recovered from an adult who was a healthcare worker with PCR-confirmed SARS-CoV-2 infection or an uninfected control (not recorded which). The CDR3 loop reads CAEGLAGPNEQFF. The CDR3 DNA sequence: TGCGCCGAGGGACTAGCGGGCCCCAATGAGCAGTTCTTC.